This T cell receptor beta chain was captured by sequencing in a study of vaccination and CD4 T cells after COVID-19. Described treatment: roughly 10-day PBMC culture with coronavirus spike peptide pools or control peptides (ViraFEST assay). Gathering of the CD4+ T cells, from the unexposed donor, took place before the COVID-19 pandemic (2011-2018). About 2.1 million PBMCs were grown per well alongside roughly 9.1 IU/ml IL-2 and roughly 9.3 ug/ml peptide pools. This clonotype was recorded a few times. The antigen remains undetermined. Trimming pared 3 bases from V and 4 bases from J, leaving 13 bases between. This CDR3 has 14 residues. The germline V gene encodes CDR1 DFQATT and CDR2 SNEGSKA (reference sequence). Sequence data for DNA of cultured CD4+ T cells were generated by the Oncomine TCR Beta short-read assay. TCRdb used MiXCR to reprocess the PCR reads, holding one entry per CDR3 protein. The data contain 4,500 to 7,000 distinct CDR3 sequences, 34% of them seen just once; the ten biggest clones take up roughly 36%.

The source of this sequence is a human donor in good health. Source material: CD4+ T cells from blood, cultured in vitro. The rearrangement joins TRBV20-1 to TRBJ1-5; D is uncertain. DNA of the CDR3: TGCAGTGCTAGTTCGGCCGCCTTTAATCAGCCCCAGCATTTT. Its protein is CSASSAAFNQPQHF.